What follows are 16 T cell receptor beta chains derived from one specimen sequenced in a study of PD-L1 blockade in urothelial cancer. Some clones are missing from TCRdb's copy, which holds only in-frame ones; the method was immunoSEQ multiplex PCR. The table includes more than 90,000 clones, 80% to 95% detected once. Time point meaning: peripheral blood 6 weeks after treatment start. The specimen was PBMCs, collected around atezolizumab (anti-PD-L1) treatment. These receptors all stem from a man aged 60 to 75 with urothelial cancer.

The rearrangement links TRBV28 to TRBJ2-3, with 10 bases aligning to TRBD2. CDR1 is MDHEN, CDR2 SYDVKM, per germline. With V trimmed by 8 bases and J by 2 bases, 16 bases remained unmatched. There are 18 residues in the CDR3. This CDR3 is CASQPQFASGSHTDTQYF. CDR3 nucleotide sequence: TGTGCCAGCCAACCCCAATTCGCTAGCGGGAGTCACACAGATACGCAGTATTTT.

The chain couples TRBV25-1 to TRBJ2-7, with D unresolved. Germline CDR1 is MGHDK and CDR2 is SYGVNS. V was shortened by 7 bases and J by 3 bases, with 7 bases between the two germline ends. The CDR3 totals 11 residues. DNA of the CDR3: TGTGCCAGCATTGCGTACTACGAGCAGTACTTC. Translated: CASIAYYEQYF.

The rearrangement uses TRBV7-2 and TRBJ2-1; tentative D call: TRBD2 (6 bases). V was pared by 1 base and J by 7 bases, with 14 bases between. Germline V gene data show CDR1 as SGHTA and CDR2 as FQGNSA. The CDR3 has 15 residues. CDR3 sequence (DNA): TGTGCCAGCAGCTTAGGAATAACGGCGGGAAATGAGCAGTTCTTC. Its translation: CASSLGITAGNEQFF.

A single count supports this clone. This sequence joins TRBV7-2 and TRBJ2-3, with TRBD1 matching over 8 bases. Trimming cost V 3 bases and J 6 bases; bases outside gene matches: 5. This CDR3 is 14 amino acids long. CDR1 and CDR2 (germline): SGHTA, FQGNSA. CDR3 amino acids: CASSFDRGEDTQYF. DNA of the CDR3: TGTGCCAGCAGCTTTGACAGGGGTGAGGATACGCAGTATTTT.

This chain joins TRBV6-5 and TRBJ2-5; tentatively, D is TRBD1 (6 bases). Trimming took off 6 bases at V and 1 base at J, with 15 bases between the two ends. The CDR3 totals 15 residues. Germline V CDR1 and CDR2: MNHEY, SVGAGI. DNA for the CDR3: TGTGCCAGCAGGAGAGGCCACAGGGCCCAAGAGACCCAGTACTTC. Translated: CASRRGHRAQETQYF.

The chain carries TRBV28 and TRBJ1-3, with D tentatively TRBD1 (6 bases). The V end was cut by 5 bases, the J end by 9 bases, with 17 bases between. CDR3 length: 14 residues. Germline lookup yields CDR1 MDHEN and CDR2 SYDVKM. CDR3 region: CASSRGRGYGTIYF. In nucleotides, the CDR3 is TGTGCCAGCAGTCGGGGCAGGGGATATGGCACCATATATTTT. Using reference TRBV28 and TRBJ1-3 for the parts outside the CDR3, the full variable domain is DVKVTQSSRYLVKRTGEKVFLECVQDMDHENMFWYRQDPGLGLRLIYFSYDVKMKEKGDIPEGYSVSREKKERFSLILESASTNQTSMYLCASSRGRGYGTIYFGEGSWLTVV.

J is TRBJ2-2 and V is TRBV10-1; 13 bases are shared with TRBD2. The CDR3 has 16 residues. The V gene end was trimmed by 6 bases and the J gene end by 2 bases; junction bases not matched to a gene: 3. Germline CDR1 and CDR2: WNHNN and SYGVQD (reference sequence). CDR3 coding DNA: TGCGCCAGCAGCGGACTAGCGGGGGAAAACACCGGGGAGCTGTTTTTT. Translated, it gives CASSGLAGENTGELFF.

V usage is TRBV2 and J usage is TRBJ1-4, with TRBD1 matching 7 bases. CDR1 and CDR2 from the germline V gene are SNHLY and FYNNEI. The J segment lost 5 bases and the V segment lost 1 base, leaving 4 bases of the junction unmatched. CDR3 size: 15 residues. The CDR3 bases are TGTGCCAGCAGTGAAGGGGCAGGGGGGAATGAAAAACTGTTTTTT. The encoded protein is CASSEGAGGNEKLFF.

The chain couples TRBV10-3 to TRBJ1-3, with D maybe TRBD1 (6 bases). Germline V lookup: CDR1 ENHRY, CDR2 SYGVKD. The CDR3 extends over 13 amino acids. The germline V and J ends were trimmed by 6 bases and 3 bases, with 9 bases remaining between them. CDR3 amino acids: CAIRQGSGNTIYF. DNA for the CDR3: TGTGCCATCAGACAGGGTAGTGGAAACACCATATATTTT.

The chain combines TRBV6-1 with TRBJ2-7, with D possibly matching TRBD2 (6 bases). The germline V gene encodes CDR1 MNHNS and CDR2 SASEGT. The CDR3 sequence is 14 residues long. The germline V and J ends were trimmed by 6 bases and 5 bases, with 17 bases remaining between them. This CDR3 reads CASSVQSGLNEQYF. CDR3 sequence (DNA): TGTGCCAGCAGCGTACAAAGCGGGCTCAACGAGCAGTACTTC.

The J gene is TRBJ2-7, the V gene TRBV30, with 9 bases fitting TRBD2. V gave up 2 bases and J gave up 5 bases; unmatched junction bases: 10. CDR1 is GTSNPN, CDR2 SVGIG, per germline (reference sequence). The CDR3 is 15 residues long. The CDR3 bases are TGTGCCTGGAGTCTTAAGGGAGCGGGGGGTAACGAGCAGTACTTC. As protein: CAWSLKGAGGNEQYF.

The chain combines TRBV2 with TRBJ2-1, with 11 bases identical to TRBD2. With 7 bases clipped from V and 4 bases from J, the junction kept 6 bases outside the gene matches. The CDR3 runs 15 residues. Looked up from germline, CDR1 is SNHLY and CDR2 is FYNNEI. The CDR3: CASTRGTSGYNEQFF. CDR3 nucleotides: TGTGCCAGCACCCGCGGGACTAGCGGTTACAATGAGCAGTTCTTC. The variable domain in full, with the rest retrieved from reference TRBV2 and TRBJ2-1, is EPEVTQTPSHQVTQMGQEVILRCVPISNHLYFYWYRQILGQKVEFLVSFYNNEISEKSEIFDDQFSVERPDGSNFTLKIRSTKLEDSAMYFCASTRGTSGYNEQFFGPGTRLTVL.

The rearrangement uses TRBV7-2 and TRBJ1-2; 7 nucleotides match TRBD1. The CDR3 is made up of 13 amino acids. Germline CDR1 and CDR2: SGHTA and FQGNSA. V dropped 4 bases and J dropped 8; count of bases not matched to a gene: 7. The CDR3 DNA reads TGTGCCAGCAGCTATGACAGGGAATACGGCTACACCTTC. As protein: CASSYDREYGYTF.

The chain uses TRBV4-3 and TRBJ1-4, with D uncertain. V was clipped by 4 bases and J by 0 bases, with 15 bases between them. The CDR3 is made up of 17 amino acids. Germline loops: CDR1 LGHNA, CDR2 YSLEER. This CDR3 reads CASSPVGILATNEKLFF. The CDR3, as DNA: TGCGCCAGCAGCCCAGTCGGGATTCTCGCAACTAATGAAAAACTGTTTTTT.

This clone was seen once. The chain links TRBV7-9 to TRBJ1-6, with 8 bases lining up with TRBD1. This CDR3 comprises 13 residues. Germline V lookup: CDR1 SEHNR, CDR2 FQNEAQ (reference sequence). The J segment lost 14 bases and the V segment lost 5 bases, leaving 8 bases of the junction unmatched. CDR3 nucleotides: TGTGCCAGCAGCACGACAGGGGTAGGGTCCCTCCACTTT. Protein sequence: CASSTTGVGSLHF.

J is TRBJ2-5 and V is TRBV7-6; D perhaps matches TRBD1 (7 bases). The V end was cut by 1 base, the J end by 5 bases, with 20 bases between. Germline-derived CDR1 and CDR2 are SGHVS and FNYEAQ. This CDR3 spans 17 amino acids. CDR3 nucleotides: TGTGCCAGCAGCTTAGGATGGTCGGACAGGACTAAGGAGACCCAGTACTTC. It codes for CASSLGWSDRTKETQYF.